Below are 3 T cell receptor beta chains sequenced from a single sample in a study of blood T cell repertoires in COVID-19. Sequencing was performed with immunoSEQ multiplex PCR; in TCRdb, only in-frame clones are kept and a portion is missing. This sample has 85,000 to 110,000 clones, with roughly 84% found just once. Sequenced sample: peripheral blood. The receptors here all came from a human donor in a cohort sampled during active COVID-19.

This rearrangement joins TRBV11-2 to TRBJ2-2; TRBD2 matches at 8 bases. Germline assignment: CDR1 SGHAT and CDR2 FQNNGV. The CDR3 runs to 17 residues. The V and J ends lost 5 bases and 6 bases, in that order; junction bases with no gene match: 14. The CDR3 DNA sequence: TGTGCCAGCAGCCCCGGGGGGGGGTTGAGAGGAGCCGGGGAGCTGTTTTTT. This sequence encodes CASSPGGGLRGAGELFF.

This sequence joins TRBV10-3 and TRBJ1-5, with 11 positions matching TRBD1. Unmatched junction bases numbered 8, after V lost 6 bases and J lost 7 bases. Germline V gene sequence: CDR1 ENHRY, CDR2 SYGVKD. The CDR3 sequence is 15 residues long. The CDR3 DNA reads TGTGCCATCAGGGCGGGACAGGGGGTTGGCCAGCCCCAGCATTTT. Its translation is CAIRAGQGVGQPQHF.

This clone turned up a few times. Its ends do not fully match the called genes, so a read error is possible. CDR3 sequence (DNA): TGTGCTAGCAGCCCACAAGGGGGGGCCTTCGGGGAGCTGTTTTTT. Amino acids: CASSPQGGAFGELFF. The chain uses TRBV7-7 and TRBJ2-2, with D possibly being TRBD2 (7 bases). This CDR3 contains 15 residues. The germline V gene encodes CDR1 SSHAT and CDR2 FNYEAQ (reference sequence). Complete variable domain (other parts from reference TRBV7-7 and TRBJ2-2): GAGVSQSPRYKVTKRGQDVTLRCDPISSHATLYWYQQALGQGPEFLTYFNYEAQPDKSGLPSDRFSAERPEGSISTLTIQRTEQRDSAMYRCASSPQGGAFGELFFGEGSRLTVL.